This passage covers 17 T cell receptor beta chains from one sample sequenced in a study of CD8+ T cells in alopecia areata. RNA was extracted and reverse transcribed into cDNA as the sequencing template. Clones were read by immunoSEQ multiplex PCR, and TCRdb kept only the in-frame ones, dropping some. This table has under 150,000 clones, 82% appearing once. Specified treatment: oral pan-JAK inhibitor, 5-10 mg twice daily. The sample consisted of CD8+ T cells sorted from blood, taken at week 4, from a patient treated with tofacitinib. These receptors were obtained from a human donor with alopecia areata.

The V call is TRBV29-1, the J call TRBJ2-5, with D possibly being TRBD1 (5 bases). Near its end, the DNA agrees better with TRBJ2-7, so the J call may be wrong. The V gene's germline CDR1 is SQVTM and CDR2 ANQGSEA. The CDR3 loop spans 13 amino acids. DNA of the CDR3: TGCAGCGTACTGACAGAGAGCTCCTACGAGCAGTACTTC. Its protein product is CSVLTESSYEQYF.

This clone was seen more than once but under ten times. The V and J genes are TRBV19 and TRBJ2-7; possible D gene TRBD2, 6 bases. Germline-derived CDR1 and CDR2 are LNHDA and SQIVND (reference sequence). There are 13 residues in the CDR3. V was clipped by 5 bases and J by 5 bases, with 13 bases between them. The chain's CDR3 is CASSLGLIHEQYF. CDR3 in DNA: TGTGCCAGTAGTTTGGGACTTATCCACGAGCAGTACTTC.

This chain links TRBV7-9 with TRBJ2-7; D is possibly TRBD1 (5 bases). This CDR3 is built from 13 residues. Trimming stripped 5 bases from V and 5 bases from J, with 13 bases between. The germline gives CDR1 SEHNR, CDR2 FQNEAQ (reference sequence). DNA for the CDR3: TGTGCCAGCAGCCCCGACAGTAGCCACGAGCAGTACTTC. Translating gives CASSPDSSHEQYF.

This clone occurred once. The chain carries TRBV9 and TRBJ2-1; D possibly corresponds to TRBD1 (6 bases). Germline V gives CDR1 SGDLS, CDR2 YYNGEE. With 3 bases removed from V and 0 bases from J, the gap between germline ends came to 13 bases. The CDR3 covers 16 residues. Here the CDR3 DNA reads TGTGCCAGCAGCGCGGATCAGGACAGCTCCTACAATGAGCAGTTCTTC. As protein: CASSADQDSSYNEQFF.

V usage is TRBV10-3 and J usage is TRBJ1-2; D is ambiguous. CDR1 and CDR2 from the germline V gene are ENHRY and SYGVKD. V lost 11 bases to trimming and J lost 5 bases, with 15 bases between them. CDR3 length equals 12 residues. CDR3 in DNA: TGTGCCGCTCAAACAGAAACGTATGGCTACACCTTC. This translates into CAAQTETYGYTF.

The V and J genes are TRBV5-6 and TRBJ1-1, with 8 bases matching TRBD1. CDR1 is SGHDT and CDR2 is YYEEEE in the germline V gene. Trimming took 3 bases from V and 8 from J; bases not matched to a gene: 0. The CDR3 sequence is 11 residues long. The CDR3 DNA sequence: TGTGCCAGCAGCTGGGACAGGGAAGCTTTCTTT. Translated: CASSWDREAFF.

This chain uses TRBV7-9 with TRBJ1-1; D might be TRBD1 (5 bases). The CDR3 is 13 residues long. Germline V lookup: CDR1 SEHNR, CDR2 FQNEAQ (reference sequence). V was pared by 5 bases and J by 7 bases, with 14 bases between. The CDR3 DNA is TGTGCCAGCAGCATCGGGGCGGTTAGTGAAGCTTTCTTT. This codes for CASSIGAVSEAFF.

The V and J genes are TRBV13 and TRBJ2-3; 7 bases match TRBD2. Germline CDR1 PRHDT, CDR2 FYEKMQ (reference sequence). With V trimmed by 3 bases and J by 1 base, 4 bases remained unmatched. The CDR3 runs to 15 residues. The CDR3 sequence: CASSLFSGGTDTQYF. DNA for the CDR3: TGTGCCAGCAGCTTGTTCAGCGGGGGCACAGATACGCAGTATTTT.

The CDR3, as DNA: TGCGCCAGCAGCCAAGATCTATCTACTAGTCCCAAGCAGTACTTC. Protein: CASSQDLSTSPKQYF. This chain uses TRBV4-1 with TRBJ2-7; tentatively, D is TRBD2 (5 bases). V was cut by 0 bases and J by 8 bases, with 17 bases left in between. The germline gives CDR1 MGHRA, CDR2 YSYEKL. This CDR3 has 15 residues.

The chain recombines TRBV9 with TRBJ2-1, with 10 bases that match TRBD1. CDR1 is SGDLS and CDR2 is YYNGEE in the germline V gene. The CDR3 has 14 amino acids. The J segment lost 7 bases and the V segment lost 6 bases, leaving 7 bases of the junction unmatched. CDR3 protein: CASTDGTGENEQFF. The CDR3 region has the DNA TGTGCCAGCACCGACGGGACAGGGGAGAATGAGCAGTTCTTC.

The chain is built from TRBV7-9 and TRBJ2-7; D is possibly TRBD1 or TRBD2 (5 bases each). V was shortened by 4 bases and J by 7 bases, with 20 bases between the two germline ends. CDR3 length equals 15 residues. The V gene's germline CDR1 is SEHNR and CDR2 FQNEAQ (reference sequence). CDR3 DNA sequence: TGTGCCAGCAGCTCGCCGGGACGGAGGCTGCGAGAGCAGTACTTC. As protein: CASSSPGRRLREQYF.

The chain combines TRBV30 with TRBJ2-1; D is tentatively TRBD1 or TRBD2 (5 bases each). The CDR3 contains 12 residues. The germline V gene encodes CDR1 GTSNPN and CDR2 SVGIG (reference sequence). The V gene lost 3 bases and the J gene lost 9 bases, with 12 bases spanning the gap. The CDR3 region is CAWRGTRGEQFF. The CDR3 nucleotides read TGTGCCTGGAGAGGGACCCGGGGTGAGCAGTTCTTC.

This clone came up once. The rearrangement links TRBV5-6 to TRBJ2-1, with D hard to call. The CDR3 extends over 13 amino acids. The V end was cut by 4 bases, the J end by 4 bases, with 9 bases between. The germline CDR1 and CDR2 sequences are SGHDT and YYEEEE. CDR3 residues: CASSLVDYNEQFF. As DNA, the CDR3 is TGTGCCAGCAGCCTCGTAGATTACAATGAGCAGTTCTTC.

This sequence joins TRBV29-1 and TRBJ1-1; 7 positions agree with TRBD1. Per the germline V gene, CDR1 is SQVTM and CDR2 is ANQGSEA. The ends lost 7 bases at V and 5 bases at J; junction bases unmatched: 4. The CDR3 is 11 amino acids. CDR3 sequence reads: CSGQQGTEAFF. The CDR3, as DNA: TGCAGCGGGCAACAGGGGACTGAAGCTTTCTTT.

This clone showed up just a few times. The gene calls are TRBV14 and TRBJ2-7; tentative D call: TRBD1 (6 bases). The V end lost 3 bases, the J end lost 2 bases, and 11 bases lay between the germline ends. CDR3 length: 14 amino acids. CDR1 and CDR2 (germline): SGHDN, FVKESK. The CDR3 is CASSHRDTAYEQYF. CDR3 coding DNA: TGTGCCAGCAGCCACCGGGACACAGCCTACGAGCAGTACTTC.

The rearrangement joins TRBV11-2 to TRBJ2-3; 8 bases align to TRBD2. The CDR3 extends over 14 amino acids. With 2 bases clipped from V and 4 bases from J, the junction kept 2 bases outside the gene matches. The germline V gene has CDR1 SGHAT and CDR2 FQNNGV. The CDR3: CASSLPGGADTQYF. The CDR3, as DNA: TGTGCCAGCAGCTTACCGGGGGGGGCAGATACGCAGTATTTT.

This clone was observed once. The V call is TRBV7-9, the J call TRBJ2-7; D call uncertain. Trimming shortened V by 1 base and J by 7 bases, and 5 bases separated the two germline ends. This CDR3 has 11 amino acids. The germline CDR1 and CDR2 sequences are SEHNR and FQNEAQ (reference sequence). The CDR3 spells CASSLDLEQYF. In nucleotides, the CDR3 is TGTGCCAGCAGCTTAGATTTAGAGCAGTACTTC.